This entry lists 10 T cell receptor beta chains sequenced from one sample in a study of blood T cell repertoires in COVID-19. Profiling relied on immunoSEQ multiplex PCR, and the TCRdb table lists in-frame clones only, not all of them. The sample contains fewer than 70,000 clones, about four fifths of which appear only once. The sample taken for sequencing was peripheral blood. Receptor source: a human donor in a cohort sampled during active COVID-19.

This clone was counted only a few times. The chain combines TRBV7-6 with TRBJ1-6, with a possible D match to TRBD1 (5 bases). There are 14 residues in the CDR3. Germline CDR1 and CDR2: SGHVS and FNYEAQ. V lost 1 base and J 7 bases, leaving 8 bases between the germline ends. The CDR3 here is CASSLDWTNSPLHF. CDR3 in DNA: TGTGCCAGCAGCTTAGATTGGACAAATTCACCCCTCCACTTT.

This chain connects TRBV18 to TRBJ1-3, with no clear D. CDR1 and CDR2 (germline): KGHSH, LQKENI. The CDR3 has 17 residues. Trimming removed 5 bases at V and 3 bases at J, with 20 bases between. CDR3 bases: TGTGCCAGCTCAACAGACGCGGAGGGATTAGGTGGAAACACCATATATTTT. It translates to CASSTDAEGLGGNTIYF.

This CDR3 is CASSTTGNDSPLHF. Written as DNA, the CDR3 is TGTGCCAGCTCTACGACAGGGAACGATTCACCCCTCCACTTT. The chain recombines TRBV18 with TRBJ1-6; 7 bases fit TRBD1. The CDR3 sequence is 14 residues long. CDR1 KGHSH and CDR2 LQKENI come from the germline V gene. After removal of 6 bases from V and 8 bases from J, the junction contained 7 bases not matched to a gene.

This sequence joins TRBV21-1 and TRBJ2-7; the table's TRBD1 call for D was not verified on the DNA. TRBV21-1 is termed a pseudogene. The length of the CDR3 is 13 residues. The DNA of the CDR3 is TGTGCCAGCAGCCGCTTTTCTCGGGGACAGAGTTACTTC. This encodes CASSRFSRGQSYF.

The rearrangement links TRBV6-5 to TRBJ1-2; D unclear. Germline values: CDR1 MNHEY, CDR2 SVGAGI. The CDR3 length is 12 residues. V was pared by 6 bases and J by 7 bases, with 12 bases between. The CDR3 DNA follows: TGTGCCAGCAGCACCGAGACAAGTGGCTACACCTTC. It encodes CASSTETSGYTF.

The rearrangement uses TRBV28 and TRBJ2-7, with D hard to call. Trimming removed 2 bases at V and 0 bases at J, with 17 bases between. The CDR3 contains 17 residues. CDR1 is MDHEN, CDR2 SYDVKM, per germline. The CDR3 DNA reads as TGTGCCAGCAGTTTAGATCAGGTGGATCCGAGCTCCTACGAGCAGTACTTC. Translated: CASSLDQVDPSSYEQYF.

This sequence joins TRBV27 and TRBJ2-7; a possible D gene is TRBD1 (6 bases). Germline V lookup: CDR1 MNHEY, CDR2 SMNVEV (reference sequence). The CDR3 contains 15 residues. V dropped 0 bases and J dropped 4 bases, with 13 bases sitting between them. The CDR3 DNA is TGTGCCAGCAGTTTATCGTCCCAGGGGTTTTACGAGCAGTACTTC. Translated, it gives CASSLSSQGFYEQYF.

The V call is TRBV27, the J call TRBJ1-3, with TRBD1 matching 7 bases. The CDR3 loop spans 15 amino acids. V was pared by 4 bases and J by 0 bases, with 3 bases of the junction left unmatched. Looked up from germline, CDR1 is MNHEY and CDR2 is SMNVEV (reference sequence). CDR3 coding DNA: TGTGCCAGCAGTTCCGACAGGGACTCTGGAAACACCATATATTTT. It specifies CASSSDRDSGNTIYF.

CDR3 region: CASSWDTYYGYTF. DNA for the CDR3: TGTGCCAGCAGCTGGGACACCTACTATGGCTACACCTTC. The chain recombines TRBV12-3 or TRBV12-4 with TRBJ1-2; D is possibly TRBD1 (6 bases). Trimming stripped 6 bases from V and 3 bases from J, with 11 bases between. This CDR3 spans 13 amino acids.

The rearrangement joins TRBV27 to TRBJ2-7; 7 bases align to TRBD1. CDR3 length: 15 amino acids. The V and J ends lost 2 bases and 3 bases, in that order; junction bases with no gene match: 7. Germline V lookup: CDR1 MNHEY, CDR2 SMNVEV (reference sequence). This CDR3 reads CASSLMLGQHYEQYF. CDR3 bases: TGTGCCAGCAGTTTAATGTTGGGACAGCACTACGAGCAGTACTTC.